Below are 29 T cell receptor beta chains sequenced from a single sample in a study of T cell changes during pregnancy in multiple sclerosis. The table came from immunoSEQ multiplex PCR; TCRdb's copy has only in-frame clones and leaves some out. The sample shows just under 50,000 clones, around 94% of them seen only once. The sample was CD4+ T cells from peripheral blood mononuclear cells, taken in the third trimester of pregnancy. These receptors all stem from a female donor with multiple sclerosis, enrolled in a pregnancy study.

V and J are TRBV18 and TRBJ2-4; a possible D gene is TRBD2 (5 bases). CDR3 length: 13 residues. V lost 6 bases to trimming and J lost 6 bases, with 12 bases between them. Germline V gene lookup returns CDR1 KGHSH and CDR2 LQKENI. In DNA, the CDR3 is TGTGCCAGCTCTCACGGGAAGGGAAACATTCAGTACTTC. Translated: CASSHGKGNIQYF. Based on the CDR3 plus reference TRBV18 and TRBJ2-4, the full variable domain is NAGVMQNPRHLVRRRGQEARLRCSPMKGHSHVYWYRQLPEEGLKFMVYLQKENIIDESGMPKERFSAEFPKEGPSILRIQQVVRGDSAAYFCASSHGKGNIQYFGAGTRLSVL.

The chain links TRBV12-5 to TRBJ1-3, with D possibly TRBD1 on 6 matching bases. The V end was cut by 4 bases, the J end by 3 bases, with 28 bases between. The CDR3 covers 20 residues. From germline, CDR1 is LGHNT and CDR2 FRNRAP. The CDR3, as DNA: TGTGCTAGTGGTTCAGCAGCAAAAACACAGGGCGCCGAAGTTGGAAACACCATATATTTT. The encoded protein is CASGSAAKTQGAEVGNTIYF.

The chain links TRBV19 to TRBJ2-1; 7 bases match TRBD1. This CDR3 has 15 residues. J was trimmed by 0 bases and V by 9 bases; bases with no gene match: 8. CDR1 and CDR2 (germline): LNHDA, SQIVND (reference sequence). The CDR3 bases are TGTGCCAGCACGGGACAGTTGAGCTCCTACAATGAGCAGTTCTTC. Its translation is CASTGQLSSYNEQFF.

This chain connects TRBV12-5 to TRBJ2-7; TRBD1 matches at 10 bases. This CDR3 is 18 amino acids long. Looked up from germline, CDR1 is LGHNT and CDR2 is FRNRAP. The trim removed 0 bases at V and 6 bases at J, leaving 14 bases unmatched. The CDR3 sequence: CASGLVLGTGANLREQYF. The CDR3 nucleotides read TGTGCTAGTGGTTTGGTACTTGGGACAGGGGCCAACCTACGCGAGCAGTACTTC.

The CDR3 reads CASSQDRAKEAFF. In DNA form, the CDR3 reads TGTGCCAGCAGCCAGGACAGGGCCAAGGAAGCTTTCTTT. The rearrangement uses TRBV7-3 and TRBJ1-1; 8 bases align to TRBD1. This CDR3 contains 13 residues. With V trimmed by 5 bases and J by 8 bases, 7 bases remained unmatched. The germline CDR1 and CDR2 sequences are SGHTA and FQGTGA.

This clone has a single count. V gene TRBV5-5 combines with J gene TRBJ1-2; D may be TRBD1 (6 bases). The CDR3 sequence is 14 residues long. Looked up from germline, CDR1 is SGHKS and CDR2 is YYEKEE (reference sequence). With 4 bases removed from V and 6 bases from J, the gap between germline ends came to 16 bases. CDR3 sequence: CASSLRQARDGYTF. CDR3 sequence (DNA): TGTGCCAGCAGCCTAAGACAGGCGAGGGATGGCTACACCTTC.

This clone was found once. J is TRBJ1-5 and V is TRBV19; no firm D call. The germline V and J ends were trimmed by 5 bases and 0 bases, with 5 bases remaining between them. This CDR3 is built from 13 residues. Germline CDR1 LNHDA, CDR2 SQIVND (reference sequence). CDR3 protein: CASSPPSNQPQHF. The CDR3 nucleotides read TGTGCCAGTAGTCCTCCTAGCAATCAGCCCCAGCATTTT.

The chain links TRBV6-6 to TRBJ1-2; a possible D gene is TRBD1 (6 bases). Germline CDR1 is MNHNY and CDR2 is SVGAGI (reference sequence). This CDR3 contains 12 residues. Deletions cut 6 bases from V and 9 bases from J, with 14 bases between. Written as DNA, the CDR3 is TGTGCCAGCAGCGAGACAGGTTCGAGCTACACCTTC. Translated: CASSETGSSYTF.

The chain combines TRBV7-2 with TRBJ2-7; 9 nucleotides agree with TRBD2. The germline V gene has CDR1 SGHTA and CDR2 FQGNSA. CDR3 length equals 15 residues. V dropped 2 bases and J dropped 6; count of bases not matched to a gene: 8. The CDR3 spells CASSLKAGGQSEQYF. As DNA, the CDR3 is TGTGCCAGCAGCTTAAAAGCGGGAGGTCAAAGCGAGCAGTACTTC. The full variable domain, in which reference TRBV7-2 and TRBJ2-7 provide the parts outside the CDR3, is GAGVSQSPSNKVTEKGKDVELRCDPISGHTALYWYRQSLGQGLEFLIYFQGNSAPDKSGLPSDRFSAERTGGSVSTLTIQRTQQEDSAVYLCASSLKAGGQSEQYFGPGTRLTVT.

The chain uses TRBV6-5 and TRBJ1-1, with 8 bases aligning to TRBD1. Germline V gene sequence: CDR1 MNHEY, CDR2 SVGAGI. The length of the CDR3 is 15 residues. V shed 0 bases, J shed 4 bases, and the junction held 4 bases outside the gene matches. CDR3 nucleotide sequence: TGTGCCAGCAGTTACTCGAGCAGGGGGCCCACTGAAGCTTTCTTT. This translates into CASSYSSRGPTEAFF.

The chain couples TRBV2 to TRBJ1-4, with 10 positions matching TRBD1. V was clipped by 5 bases and J by 8 bases; unmatched bases: 5. Germline CDR1 and CDR2: SNHLY and FYNNEI. This CDR3 is 14 amino acids long. The CDR3 nucleotides are TGTGCCAGCAGTCTGCCGGGACAGGGGGAAAAACTGTTTTTT. This codes for CASSLPGQGEKLFF.

The chain employs TRBV11-3 and TRBJ1-2; D not certain. V was shortened by 5 bases and J by 4 bases, with 11 bases between the two germline ends. The CDR3 length is 13 residues. Germline CDR1 reads SGHNT; CDR2 reads YENEEA. CDR3 loop: CASSPREGYGYTF. CDR3 in DNA: TGTGCCAGCAGCCCTAGGGAGGGCTATGGCTACACCTTC.

V and J are TRBV5-1 and TRBJ2-3, with D unclear. The length of the CDR3 is 16 residues. V lost 0 bases, J lost 0 bases, and 11 bases lay in between. Germline V lookup: CDR1 SGHRS, CDR2 YFSETQ. CDR3 nucleotides: TGCGCCAGCAGCTTGGCCCTCCAGCGAAGCACAGATACGCAGTATTTT. Protein product: CASSLALQRSTDTQYF.

The V and J genes are TRBV7-9 and TRBJ1-2; maybe TRBD1 (5 bases). Germline values: CDR1 SEHNR, CDR2 FQNEAQ (reference sequence). The CDR3 loop spans 14 amino acids. V lost 1 base, J lost 7 bases, and 13 bases lay in between. The CDR3 spells CASSLEAGIGGYTF. As DNA, the CDR3 is TGTGCCAGCAGCTTAGAAGCAGGGATTGGTGGCTACACCTTC.

This rearrangement joins TRBV4-3 to TRBJ1-2; perhaps TRBD1 as D (6 bases). Germline V gene lookup returns CDR1 LGHNA and CDR2 YSLEER. Trimming cost V 2 bases and J 1 base, with 11 bases left between them. The CDR3 contains 15 residues. The CDR3: CASSQQQGLNYGYTF. The CDR3 DNA reads as TGCGCCAGCAGCCAACAACAGGGCCTTAACTATGGCTACACCTTC.

The V and J genes are TRBV9 and TRBJ2-3; TRBD1 matches 9 bases. Germline V gene sequence: CDR1 SGDLS, CDR2 YYNGEE. The V segment lost 1 base and the J segment 2 bases; nucleotides outside the gene matches: 8. CDR3 length equals 17 residues. The CDR3 region has the DNA TGTGCCAGCAGCGTAAGACAGGACAGGGGTGTCACAGATACGCAGTATTTT. Protein: CASSVRQDRGVTDTQYF.

The J gene is TRBJ1-1, the V gene TRBV18; D is perhaps TRBD1 (6 bases). Germline V gene data show CDR1 as KGHSH and CDR2 as LQKENI. CDR3 length equals 14 residues. V was pared by 4 bases and J by 7 bases, with 16 bases between. This CDR3 reads CASSHLNREGEAFF. The CDR3 region has the DNA TGTGCCAGCTCACATTTGAACAGGGAAGGTGAAGCTTTCTTT.

The chain uses TRBV7-2 and TRBJ1-5, with 9 bases aligning to TRBD1. The germline CDR1 and CDR2 sequences are SGHTA and FQGNSA. The CDR3 contains 15 residues. The V gene end was trimmed by 5 bases and the J gene end by 6 bases; junction bases not matched to a gene: 8. The CDR3 reads CASSLGTGTSQPQHF. Here the CDR3 DNA reads TGTGCCAGCAGCCTCGGGACAGGGACATCTCAGCCCCAGCATTTT.

The count of this clone is one. V usage is TRBV10-3 and J usage is TRBJ2-7; 15 positions agree with TRBD2. The CDR3 extends over 15 amino acids. Germline V lookup: CDR1 ENHRY, CDR2 SYGVKD. V trimming: 7 bases; J trimming: 5 bases; junction bases outside the gene matches: 6. The chain's CDR3 is CAINGLAGGVDEQYF. The DNA of the CDR3 is TGTGCCATCAACGGACTAGCGGGGGGGGTCGACGAGCAGTACTTC.

The chain combines TRBV6-5 with TRBJ2-7; 7 bases match TRBD1. The CDR3 contains 13 residues. The V segment lost 5 bases and the J segment 2 bases; nucleotides outside the gene matches: 3. CDR1 and CDR2 (germline): MNHEY, SVGAGI. CDR3 amino acids: CASSTDRAYEQYF. The CDR3 DNA sequence: TGTGCCAGCAGTACTGACAGGGCCTACGAGCAGTACTTC.

The genes are TRBV19 and TRBJ2-3; a possible D gene is TRBD1 (6 bases). This CDR3 is built from 14 residues. Trimming removed 6 bases at V and 9 bases at J, with 19 bases between. Germline CDR1 is LNHDA and CDR2 is SQIVND (reference sequence). CDR3 coding DNA: TGTGCCAGTAGCATTACAGGGTCTAAAGAAACGCAGTATTTT. Translated, it gives CASSITGSKETQYF.

This clone appeared a single time. The chain couples TRBV6-1 to TRBJ2-1; D is possibly TRBD2 (5 bases). V lost 4 bases and J lost 1, with 14 bases in between. CDR3 length: 16 amino acids. Per the germline V gene, CDR1 is MNHNS and CDR2 is SASEGT. The CDR3 region is CASSGSRDQSYNEQFF. The CDR3 coding sequence is TGTGCCAGCAGTGGGAGCCGGGATCAATCCTACAATGAGCAGTTCTTC.

The rearrangement joins TRBV28 to TRBJ1-4; TRBD1 matches at 8 bases. The germline gives CDR1 MDHEN, CDR2 SYDVKM. Unmatched junction bases numbered 6, after V lost 8 bases and J lost 4 bases. The CDR3 length is 14 residues. DNA of the CDR3: TGTGCCAGCGGACAGGGAGGAGGTAATGAAAAACTGTTTTTT. The encoded protein is CASGQGGGNEKLFF.

This clone was seen a few times. The V and J genes are TRBV4-3 and TRBJ1-3; maybe TRBD1 (5 bases). Germline assignment: CDR1 LGHNA and CDR2 YSLEER. V lost 0 bases, J lost 4 bases, and 10 bases lay in between. The length of the CDR3 is 15 residues. In nucleotides, the CDR3 is TGCGCCAGCAGCCAAGATGCGGGGCTGGGAAACACCATATATTTT. Amino acid sequence: CASSQDAGLGNTIYF.

This sequence joins TRBV28 and TRBJ1-2, with 10 bases aligning to TRBD1. This CDR3 is 14 amino acids long. V lost 6 bases, J lost 8 bases, and 9 bases stayed unmatched. Germline-derived CDR1 and CDR2 are MDHEN and SYDVKM. CDR3 sequence (DNA): TGTGCCAGCAGCCCTCGGGACAGGGGATACGGCTACACCTTC. It translates to CASSPRDRGYGYTF.

This rearrangement joins TRBV27 to TRBJ2-4, with 9 nucleotides matching TRBD1. V gave up 5 bases and J gave up 0 bases; unmatched junction bases: 5. Germline CDR1 is MNHEY and CDR2 is SMNVEV (reference sequence). This CDR3 is 16 amino acids long. DNA of the CDR3: TGTGCCAGCAGTCGACAGGGGGAGCTAGCCAAAAACATTCAGTACTTC. Translating it yields CASSRQGELAKNIQYF.

This chain links TRBV7-2 with TRBJ1-2; D not resolved. This CDR3 comprises 11 residues. CDR1 SGHTA and CDR2 FQGNSA come from the germline V gene. Trimming stripped 2 bases from V and 4 bases from J, with 2 bases between. The DNA for the CDR3 is TGTGCCAGCAGCTTACTCTATGGCTACACCTTC. This codes for CASSLLYGYTF.

The rearrangement uses TRBV5-1 and TRBJ1-2; maybe TRBD1 (5 bases). Trimming took 0 bases from V and 2 from J, leaving 8 bases between them. CDR1 SGHRS and CDR2 YFSETQ come from the germline V gene. The CDR3 is 14 residues long. The CDR3 loop is CASSLGQPNYGYTF. The CDR3 bases are TGCGCCAGCAGCTTGGGACAGCCAAACTATGGCTACACCTTC.

V is TRBV20-1 and J is TRBJ2-5, with D tentatively TRBD2 (6 bases). V dropped 6 bases and J dropped 8 bases, with 7 bases sitting between them. The CDR3 is 9 amino acids. The germline gives CDR1 DFQATT, CDR2 SNEGSKA (reference sequence). The DNA for the CDR3 is TGCAGTGCGGGGACTACCCAGTACTTC. It yields the protein CSAGTTQYF.